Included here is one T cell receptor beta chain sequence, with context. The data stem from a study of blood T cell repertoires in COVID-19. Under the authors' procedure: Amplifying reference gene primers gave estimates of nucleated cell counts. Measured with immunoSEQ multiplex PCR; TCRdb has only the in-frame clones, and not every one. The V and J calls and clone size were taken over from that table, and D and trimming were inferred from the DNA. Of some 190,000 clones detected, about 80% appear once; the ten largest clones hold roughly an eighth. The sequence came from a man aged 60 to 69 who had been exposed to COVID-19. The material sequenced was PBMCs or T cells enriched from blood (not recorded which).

The CDR3 spells CSVEEGGDYEQYF. Written as DNA, the CDR3 is TGCAGCGTTGAAGAGGGAGGGGACTACGAGCAGTACTTC. This chain connects TRBV29-1 to TRBJ2-7, with 7 bases identical to TRBD2. J was trimmed by 3 bases and V by 0 bases; bases with no gene match: 2. Germline V CDR1 and CDR2: SQVTM, ANQGSEA. The CDR3 is 13 residues long.